Listed below are T cell receptor beta chains from one sample, sequenced in a study of T cell changes during pregnancy in multiple sclerosis. The assay was immunoSEQ multiplex PCR, and TCRdb's table has in-frame clones only and misses some. The table lists roughly 110,000 clones, about 89% of them singletons. The material sequenced was peripheral blood, taken before pregnancy. These receptors all come from a female donor with multiple sclerosis, enrolled in a pregnancy study. Each CDR3 is given with its conserved first and last residue. D genes are given only for firm matches. Size is omitted from some rows. Given values are once, few, many or a class for expanded clones.

abundance	d_gene	v_gene	j_gene	CDR3nt	CDR3aa
NA	NA	TRBV19	TRBJ1-2	TGTGCCAGTAGTAATCCCCAGTGGGGAGCTGGCTACACCTTC	CASSNPQWGAGYTF
NA	TRBD2	TRBV28	TRBJ2-2	TGTGCCAGCAGGGGCCTAGCGGGAGGTCCAACCGGGGAGCTGTTTTTT	CASRGLAGGPTGELFF
NA	NA	TRBV7-8	TRBJ2-1	TGTGCCAGCAGCTTATCGCCGCAGGGGAATGAGCAGTTCTTC	CASSLSPQGNEQFF
few	NA	TRBV7-2	TRBJ1-1	TGTGCCAGCAGCATAGGAAGGGGGAACACTGAAGCTTTCTTT	CASSIGRGNTEAFF
NA	TRBD1	TRBV5-1	TRBJ2-7	TGCGCCAGCAGCCCAGGGACAGGGGGCCGGGAGCAGTACTTC	CASSPGTGGREQYF
NA	NA	TRBV15	TRBJ2-5	TGTGCCACCAGCATCTTCGGGATACAAGAGACCCAGTACTTC	CATSIFGIQETQYF
NA	NA	TRBV9	TRBJ1-1	TGTGCCAGCAGCGTAGCTCCTTCCCCGAACACTGAAGCTTTCTTT	CASSVAPSPNTEAFF
NA	TRBD1	TRBV5-1	TRBJ2-2	TGCGCCAGCAGCGGCGGACAGGGCACCGGGGAGCTGTTTTTT	CASSGGQGTGELFF
many	NA	TRBV7-2	TRBJ1-6	TGTGCCAGCAGCCCCGGGACACGGAATTCACCCCTCCACTTT	CASSPGTRNSPLHF
NA	NA	TRBV4-1	TRBJ1-5	TGCGCCAGCAGCCCTGCTCAGGGAAGGTTTGGCAATCAGCCCCAGCATTTT	CASSPAQGRFGNQPQHF
once	NA	TRBV5-4	TRBJ1-2	TGTGCCAGCAGCCGGGGGGCCGGAAATAACTATGGCTACACCTTC	CASSRGAGNNYGYTF
NA	TRBD2	TRBV13	TRBJ2-7	TGTGCCAGCAGCGGCCGACTAGCGGGGGTCTACGAGCAGTACTTC	CASSGRLAGVYEQYF
NA	TRBD1	TRBV6-5	TRBJ1-2	TGTGCCAGCCGCTCAGGGGGGTTCGACTATGGCTACACCTTC	CASRSGGFDYGYTF
NA	TRBD1	TRBV4-3	TRBJ2-7	TGCGCCAGCAGCCAAGAGACAGGGGAAGCCTACGAGCAGTACTTC	CASSQETGEAYEQYF
NA	TRBD2	TRBV19	TRBJ2-7	TGTGCCAGTAGTATGTGGCGGGGGAGCTCCTACGAGCAGTACTTC	CASSMWRGSSYEQYF
NA	TRBD2	TRBV6-5	TRBJ2-5	TGTGCCAGCAGCGCGACTAGCCGCGGGAAGACCCAGTACTTC	CASSATSRGKTQYF
NA	NA	TRBV6-5	TRBJ1-2	TGTGCCAGCAGTTACGTGGCAAGAGGAGACTATGGCTACACCTTC	CASSYVARGDYGYTF
NA	TRBD2	TRBV9	TRBJ2-7	TGTGCCAGCAGCGTAGAAGGGACTAGCGGGAGTAATCAGTACTTC	CASSVEGTSGSNQYF
NA	NA	TRBV7-9	TRBJ2-7	TGTGCCAGCAGCCCCGGACAGAGCTCCTACGAGCAGTACTTC	CASSPGQSSYEQYF
NA	NA	TRBV19	TRBJ1-1	TGTGCCAGTAGTATTATCTCTCGGCGGAGGGGTGAAGCTTTCTTT	CASSIISRRRGEAFF
NA	TRBD1	TRBV5-5	TRBJ2-2	TGTGCCAGCAGCGTGACCACAGGGGGCGCGGGTTCTCCCGGGGAGCTGTTTTTT	CASSVTTGGAGSPGELFF
NA	NA	TRBV7-9	TRBJ1-4	TGTGCCAGCAGCGGACTCCGTGAAAAACTGTTTTTT	CASSGLREKLFF
NA	NA	TRBV7-9	TRBJ2-1	TGTGCCAGCAGCTCATCCACAGGGGAGCGGGCGGTAAAGTACAATGAGCAGTTCTTC	CASSSSTGERAVKYNEQFF
NA	TRBD2	TRBV9	TRBJ2-1	TGTGCCAGCAGCGTAGGTCAGGGTAGCGGGAGTGGTCATGAGCAGTTCTTC	CASSVGQGSGSGHEQFF
NA	NA	TRBV7-6	TRBJ2-3	TGTGCCAGCAGCTTAACTCGGGAGACAGATACGCAGTATTTT	CASSLTRETDTQYF
NA	TRBD2	TRBV6-1	TRBJ2-1	TGTGCCAGCAGTGTCCTTACTAGCGGGAGGGCCACGGGTCTCAATGAGCAGTTCTTC	CASSVLTSGRATGLNEQFF
NA	TRBD2	TRBV10-2	TRBJ2-2	TGCGCCAGCAGTGATGTTCTAGCGGGGGCCGCGAACACCGGGGAGCTGTTTTTT	CASSDVLAGAANTGELFF
NA	NA	TRBV11-2	TRBJ2-3	TGTGCCAGCAGCTTATGGGGGAGGAGAACAGATACGCAGTATTTT	CASSLWGRRTDTQYF